These T cell receptor beta chains were read from a single sample in a study of CXCR3-negative and CXCR3-positive naive CD8 T cells. TCRdb re-called the 5' RACE reads and catalogs CDR3 proteins one per entry, DNA excluded. The table lists about 90,000 distinct CDR3 sequences. Sequencing was performed on naive CXCR3- CD8+ T cells from blood. The receptor set was obtained from a human donor in good health. Some clones in this sample may be carry-over from other donors' samples. Both conserved end residues are part of each CDR3.

J: TRBJ1-2; V: TRBV9; CDR3: CASSPAQGNYGYTF
J: TRBJ2-1; V: TRBV7-7; CDR3: CASSFSDKYNEQFF
J: TRBJ1-5; V: TRBV6-2/TRBV6-3; CDR3: CASSPRLSNQPQHF
J: TRBJ2-7; V: TRBV29-1; CDR3: CSVEIRDGQYF
J: TRBJ2-3; V: TRBV2; CDR3: CASSEVAGADTQYF
J: TRBJ2-3; V: TRBV6-5; CDR3: CASKGLVTDTQYF
J: TRBJ1-1; V: TRBV5-3; CDR3: CARSLVSQGTLSTEAFF
J: TRBJ1-2; V: TRBV15; CDR3: CATSSKGYGYTF
J: TRBJ2-3; V: TRBV7-2; CDR3: CASSIRPDPDTQYF
J: TRBJ2-1; V: TRBV20-1; CDR3: CSAKLLAGSYNEQFF
J: TRBJ2-1; V: TRBV7-8; CDR3: CASSLNRNYNEQFF
J: TRBJ2-3; V: TRBV18; CDR3: CASSPPDQAQYF
J: TRBJ1-1; V: TRBV6-6; CDR3: CASTGDNREAFF
J: TRBJ2-7; V: TRBV4-2; CDR3: CASSQDLLAGTYEQYF
J: TRBJ2-1; V: TRBV4-3; CDR3: CASSQDRTGYVKNEQFF
J: TRBJ2-2; V: TRBV29-1; CDR3: CSVAHRNTGELFF
J: TRBJ2-1; V: TRBV7-3; CDR3: CASSLGGGPYNEQFF
J: TRBJ1-1; V: TRBV20-1; CDR3: CSAGGSADTEAFF
J: TRBJ2-2; V: TRBV7-6; CDR3: CASTQDRGNTGELFF
J: TRBJ2-7; V: TRBV5-1; CDR3: CASSLGTGGYEQYF
J: TRBJ1-1; V: TRBV4-2; CDR3: CANSQGGGTEAFF
J: TRBJ1-1; V: TRBV7-9; CDR3: CASTPRRGTEAFF
J: TRBJ1-1; V: TRBV19; CDR3: CASSIVLDRGTAEAFF
J: TRBJ2-1; V: TRBV2; CDR3: CASSQPPEDSKSNNEQFF
J: TRBJ2-7; V: TRBV5-1; CDR3: CASSLSQDSSYEQYF
J: TRBJ1-1; V: TRBV29-1; CDR3: CSVEVDTGLRAFF
J: TRBJ1-2; V: TRBV28; CDR3: CASSPQGYYGYTF
J: TRBJ1-2; V: TRBV4-3; CDR3: CASSQDSTGGFHGYTF
J: TRBJ1-1; V: TRBV7-6; CDR3: CASSFEVNTEAFF
J: TRBJ1-1; V: TRBV7-9; CDR3: CASSVEQGTNTEAFF
J: TRBJ1-3; V: TRBV3-1; CDR3: CASSQGDSGNTIYF
J: TRBJ1-3; V: TRBV6-5; CDR3: CASSYGLSGNTIYF
J: TRBJ2-7; V: TRBV6-5; CDR3: CASSTSGRSYEQYF
J: TRBJ2-3; V: TRBV3-1; CDR3: CASSLDSEDTQYF
J: TRBJ2-1; V: TRBV5-4; CDR3: CASSRGQEQFF